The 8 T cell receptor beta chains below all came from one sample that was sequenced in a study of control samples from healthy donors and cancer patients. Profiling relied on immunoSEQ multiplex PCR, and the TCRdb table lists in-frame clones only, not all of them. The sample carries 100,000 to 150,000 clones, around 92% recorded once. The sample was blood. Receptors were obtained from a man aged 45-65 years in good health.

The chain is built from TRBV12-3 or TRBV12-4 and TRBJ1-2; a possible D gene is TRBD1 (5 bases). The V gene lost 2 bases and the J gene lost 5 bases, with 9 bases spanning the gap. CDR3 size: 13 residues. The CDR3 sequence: CASSLNRRYGYTF. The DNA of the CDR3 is TGTGCCAGCAGTTTAAACAGGAGGTATGGCTACACCTTC.

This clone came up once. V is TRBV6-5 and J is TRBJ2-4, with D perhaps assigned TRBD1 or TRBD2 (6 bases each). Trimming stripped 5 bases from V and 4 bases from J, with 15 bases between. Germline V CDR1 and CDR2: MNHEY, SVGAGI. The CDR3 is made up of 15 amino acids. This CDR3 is CASSPLRGPKNIQYF. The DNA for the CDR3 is TGTGCCAGCAGTCCGCTACGGGGGCCGAAAAACATTCAGTACTTC.

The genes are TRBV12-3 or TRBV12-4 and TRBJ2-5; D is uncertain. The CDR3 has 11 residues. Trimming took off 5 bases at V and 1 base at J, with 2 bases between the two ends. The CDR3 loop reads CASSIQETQYF. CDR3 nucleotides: TGTGCCAGCAGTATCCAAGAGACCCAGTACTTC.

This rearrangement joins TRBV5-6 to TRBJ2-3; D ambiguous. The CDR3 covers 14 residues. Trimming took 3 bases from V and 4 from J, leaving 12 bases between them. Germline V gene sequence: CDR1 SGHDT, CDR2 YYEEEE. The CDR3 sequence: CASSCPIGADTQYF. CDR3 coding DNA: TGTGCCAGCAGCTGTCCGATTGGTGCAGATACGCAGTATTTT. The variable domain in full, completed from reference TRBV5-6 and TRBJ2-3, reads DAGVTQSPTHLIKTRGQQVTLRCSPKSGHDTVSWYQQALGQGPQFIFQYYEEEERQRGNFPDRFSGHQFPNYSSELNVNALLLGDSALYLCASSCPIGADTQYFGPGTRLTVL.

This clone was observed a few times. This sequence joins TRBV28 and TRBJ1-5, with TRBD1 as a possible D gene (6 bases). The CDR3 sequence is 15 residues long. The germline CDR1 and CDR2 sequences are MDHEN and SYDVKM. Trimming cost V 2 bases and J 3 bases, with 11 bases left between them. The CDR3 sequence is CASSLSYRDNQPQHF. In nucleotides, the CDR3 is TGTGCCAGCAGTTTAAGTTACAGGGACAATCAGCCCCAGCATTTT. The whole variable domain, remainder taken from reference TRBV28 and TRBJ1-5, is DVKVTQSSRYLVKRTGEKVFLECVQDMDHENMFWYRQDPGLGLRLIYFSYDVKMKEKGDIPEGYSVSREKKERFSLILESASTNQTSMYLCASSLSYRDNQPQHFGDGTRLSIL.

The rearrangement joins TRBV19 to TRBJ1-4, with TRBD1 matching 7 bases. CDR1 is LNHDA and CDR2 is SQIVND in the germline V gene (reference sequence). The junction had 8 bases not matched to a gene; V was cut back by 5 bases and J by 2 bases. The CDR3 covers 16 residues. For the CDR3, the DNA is TGTGCCAGTAGTGTGCCTACGACAGGGACTAATGAAAAACTGTTTTTT. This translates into CASSVPTTGTNEKLFF.

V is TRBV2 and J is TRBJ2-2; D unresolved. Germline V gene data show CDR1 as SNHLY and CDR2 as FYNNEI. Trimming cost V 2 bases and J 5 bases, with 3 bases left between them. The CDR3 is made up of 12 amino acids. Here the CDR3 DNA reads TGTGCCAGCAGTGAACAGACCGGGGAGCTGTTTTTT. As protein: CASSEQTGELFF.

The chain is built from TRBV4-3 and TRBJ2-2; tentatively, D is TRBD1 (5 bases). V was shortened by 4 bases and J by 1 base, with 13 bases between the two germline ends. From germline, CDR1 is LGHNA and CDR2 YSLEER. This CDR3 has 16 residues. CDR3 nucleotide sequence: TGCGCCAGCAGCCCTTCTTGGGGCAGGAACACCGGGGAGCTGTTTTTT. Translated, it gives CASSPSWGRNTGELFF.